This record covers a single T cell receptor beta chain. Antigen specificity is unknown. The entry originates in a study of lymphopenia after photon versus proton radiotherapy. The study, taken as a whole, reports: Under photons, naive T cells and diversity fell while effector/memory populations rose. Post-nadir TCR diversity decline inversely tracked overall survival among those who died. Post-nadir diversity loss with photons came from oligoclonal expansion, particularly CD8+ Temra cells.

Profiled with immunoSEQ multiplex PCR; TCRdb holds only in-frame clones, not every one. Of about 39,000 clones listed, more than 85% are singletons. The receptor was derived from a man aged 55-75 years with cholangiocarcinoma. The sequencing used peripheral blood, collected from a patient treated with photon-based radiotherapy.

The CDR3 protein is CASSNSGYHTGELFF. CDR3 DNA sequence: TGCGCCAGCAGCAATTCGGGTTATCACACCGGGGAGCTGTTTTTT. The chain joins TRBV5-1 to TRBJ2-2, with D uncertain. Per the germline V gene, CDR1 is SGHRS and CDR2 is YFSETQ. The CDR3 length is 15 residues. The V end lost 4 bases, the J end lost 3 bases, and 13 bases lay between the germline ends.